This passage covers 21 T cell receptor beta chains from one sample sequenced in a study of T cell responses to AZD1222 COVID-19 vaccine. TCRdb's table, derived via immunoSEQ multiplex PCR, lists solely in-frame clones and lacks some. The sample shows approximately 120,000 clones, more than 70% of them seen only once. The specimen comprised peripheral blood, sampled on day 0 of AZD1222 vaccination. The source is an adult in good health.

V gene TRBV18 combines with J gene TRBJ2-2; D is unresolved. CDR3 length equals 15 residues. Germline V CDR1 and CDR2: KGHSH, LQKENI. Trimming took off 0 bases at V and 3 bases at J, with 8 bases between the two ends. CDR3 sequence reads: CASSPPRTDTGELFF. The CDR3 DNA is TGTGCCAGCTCACCACCGCGAACAGACACCGGGGAGCTGTTTTTT.

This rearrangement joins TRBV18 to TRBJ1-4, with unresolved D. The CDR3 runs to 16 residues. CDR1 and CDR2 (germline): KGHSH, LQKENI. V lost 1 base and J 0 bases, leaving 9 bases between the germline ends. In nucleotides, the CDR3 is TGTGCCAGCTCACCACGGGGAGCCTCAACTAATGAAAAACTGTTTTTT. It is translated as CASSPRGASTNEKLFF.

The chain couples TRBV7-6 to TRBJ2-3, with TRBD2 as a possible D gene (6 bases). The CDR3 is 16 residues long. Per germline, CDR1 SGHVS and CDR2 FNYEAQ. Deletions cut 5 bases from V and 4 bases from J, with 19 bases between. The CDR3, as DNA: TGTGCCAGCAGCCCTAGACCCGGGACTTCACCAGATACGCAGTATTTT. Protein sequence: CASSPRPGTSPDTQYF.

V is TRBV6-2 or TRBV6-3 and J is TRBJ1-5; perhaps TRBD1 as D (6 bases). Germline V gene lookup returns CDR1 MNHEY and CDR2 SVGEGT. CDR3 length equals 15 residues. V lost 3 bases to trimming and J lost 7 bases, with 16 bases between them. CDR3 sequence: CASSYMAGQGQPQHF. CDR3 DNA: TGTGCCAGCAGTTATATGGCAGGGCAGGGGCAGCCCCAGCATTTT.

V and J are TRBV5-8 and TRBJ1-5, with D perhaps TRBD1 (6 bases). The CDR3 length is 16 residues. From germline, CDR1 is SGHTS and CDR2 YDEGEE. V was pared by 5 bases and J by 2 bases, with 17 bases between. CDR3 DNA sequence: TGTGCCAGCAGGAAGGGGGTGGCAGGGGGCAATCAGCCCCAGCATTTT. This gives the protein CASRKGVAGGNQPQHF.

The CDR3 DNA follows: TGTGCCACCAGTGACCCGGTAGGCGAGCAGTACTTC. This sequence encodes CATSDPVGEQYF. The V call is TRBV24-1, the J call TRBJ2-7; D unresolved. The CDR3 length is 12 residues. In germline, CDR1 is KGHDR, CDR2 SFDVKD. V was clipped by 4 bases and J by 6 bases, with 9 bases between them.

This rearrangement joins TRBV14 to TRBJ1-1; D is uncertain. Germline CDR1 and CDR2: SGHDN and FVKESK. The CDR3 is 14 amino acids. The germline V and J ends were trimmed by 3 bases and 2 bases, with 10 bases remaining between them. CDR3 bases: TGTGCCAGCAGCCACACCGGGTTTAACACTGAAGCTTTCTTT. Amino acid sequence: CASSHTGFNTEAFF.

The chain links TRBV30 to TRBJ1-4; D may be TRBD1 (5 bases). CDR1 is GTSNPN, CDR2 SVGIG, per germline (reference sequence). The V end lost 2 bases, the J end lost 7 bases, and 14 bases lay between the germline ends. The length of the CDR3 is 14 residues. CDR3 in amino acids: CAWSLRGGGEKLFF. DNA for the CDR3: TGTGCCTGGAGTCTGAGGGGAGGAGGTGAAAAACTGTTTTTT.

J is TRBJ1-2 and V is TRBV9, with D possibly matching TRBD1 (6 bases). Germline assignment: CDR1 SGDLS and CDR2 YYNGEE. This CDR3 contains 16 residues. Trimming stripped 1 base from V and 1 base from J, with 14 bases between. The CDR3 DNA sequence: TGTGCCAGCAGCGTATGGCCGGACAGCAGTAACTATGGCTACACCTTC. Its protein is CASSVWPDSSNYGYTF. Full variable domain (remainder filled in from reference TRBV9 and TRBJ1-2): DSGVTQTPKHLITATGQRVTLRCSPRSGDLSVYWYQQSLDQGLQFLIQYYNGEERAKGNILERFSAQQFPDLHSELNLSSLELGDSALYFCASSVWPDSSNYGYTFGSGTRLTVV.

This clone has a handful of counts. The chain's CDR3 is CASSLGDSSSYEQYV. The CDR3 bases are TGTGCCAGCAGTTTAGGGGACAGCAGCTCCTACGAGCAGTACGTC. The chain recombines TRBV7-8 with TRBJ2-7; TRBD1 matches at 7 bases. Germline assignment: CDR1 SGHVS and CDR2 FQNEAQ. This CDR3 spans 15 amino acids.

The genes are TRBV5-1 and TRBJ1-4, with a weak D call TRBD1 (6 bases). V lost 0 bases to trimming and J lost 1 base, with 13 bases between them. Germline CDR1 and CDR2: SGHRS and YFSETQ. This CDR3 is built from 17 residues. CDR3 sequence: CASSLGTGRLTNEKLFF. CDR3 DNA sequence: TGCGCCAGCAGCTTGGGTACAGGGAGGTTAACTAATGAAAAACTGTTTTTT.

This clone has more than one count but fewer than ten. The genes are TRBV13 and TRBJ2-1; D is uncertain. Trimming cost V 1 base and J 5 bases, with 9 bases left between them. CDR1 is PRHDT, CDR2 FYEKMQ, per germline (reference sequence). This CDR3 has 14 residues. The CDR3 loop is CASSLVPFNNEQFF. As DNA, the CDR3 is TGTGCCAGCAGCTTAGTCCCTTTCAACAATGAGCAGTTCTTC. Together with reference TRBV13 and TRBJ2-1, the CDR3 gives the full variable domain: AAGVIQSPRHLIKEKRETATLKCYPIPRHDTVYWYQQGPGQDPQFLISFYEKMQSDKGSIPDRFSAQQFSDYHSELNMSSLELGDSALYFCASSLVPFNNEQFFGPGTRLTVL.

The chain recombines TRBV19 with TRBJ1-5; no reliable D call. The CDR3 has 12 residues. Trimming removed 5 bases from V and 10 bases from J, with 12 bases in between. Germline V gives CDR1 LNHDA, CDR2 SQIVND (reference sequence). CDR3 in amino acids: CASSWLDLPQHF. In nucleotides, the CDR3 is TGTGCCAGTAGTTGGCTGGATCTCCCCCAGCATTTT. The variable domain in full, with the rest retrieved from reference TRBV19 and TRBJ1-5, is DGGITQSPKYLFRKEGQNVTLSCEQNLNHDAMYWYRQDPGQGLRLIYYSQIVNDFQKGDIAEGYSVSREKKESFPLTVTSAQKNPTAFYLCASSWLDLPQHFGDGTRLSIL.

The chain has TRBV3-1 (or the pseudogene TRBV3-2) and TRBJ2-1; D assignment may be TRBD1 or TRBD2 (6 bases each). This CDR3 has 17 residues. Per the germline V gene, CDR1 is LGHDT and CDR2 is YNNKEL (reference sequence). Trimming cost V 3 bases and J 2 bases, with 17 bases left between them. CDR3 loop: CASSHRGRAPPYNEQFF. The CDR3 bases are TGTGCCAGCAGCCACCGGGGGCGGGCCCCTCCCTACAATGAGCAGTTCTTC.

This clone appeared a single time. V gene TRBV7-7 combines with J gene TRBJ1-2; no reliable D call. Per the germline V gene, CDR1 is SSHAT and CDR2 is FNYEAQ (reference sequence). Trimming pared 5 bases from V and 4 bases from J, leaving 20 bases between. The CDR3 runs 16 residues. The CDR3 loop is CASSPRRGPALYGYTF. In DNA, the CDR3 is TGTGCCAGCAGCCCCCGTCGAGGGCCTGCACTCTATGGCTACACCTTC.

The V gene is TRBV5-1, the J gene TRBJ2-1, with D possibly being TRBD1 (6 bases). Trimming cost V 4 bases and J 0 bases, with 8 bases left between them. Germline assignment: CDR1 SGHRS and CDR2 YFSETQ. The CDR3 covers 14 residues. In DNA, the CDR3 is TGCGCCAGCAGCAAGGGGGACTCCTACAATGAGCAGTTCTTC. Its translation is CASSKGDSYNEQFF.

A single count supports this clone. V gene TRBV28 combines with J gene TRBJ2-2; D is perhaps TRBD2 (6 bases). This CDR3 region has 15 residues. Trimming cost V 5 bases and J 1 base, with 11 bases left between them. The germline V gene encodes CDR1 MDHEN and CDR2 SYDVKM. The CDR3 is CASSIYGGNTGELFF. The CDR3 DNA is TGTGCCAGCAGTATCTACGGGGGGAACACCGGGGAGCTGTTTTTT.

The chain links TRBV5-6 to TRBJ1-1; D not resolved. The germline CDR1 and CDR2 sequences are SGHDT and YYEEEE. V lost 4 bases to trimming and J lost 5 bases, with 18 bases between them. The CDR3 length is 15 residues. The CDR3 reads CASSRNRITKTEAFF. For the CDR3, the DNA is TGTGCCAGCAGCCGAAACCGGATCACAAAAACTGAAGCTTTCTTT.

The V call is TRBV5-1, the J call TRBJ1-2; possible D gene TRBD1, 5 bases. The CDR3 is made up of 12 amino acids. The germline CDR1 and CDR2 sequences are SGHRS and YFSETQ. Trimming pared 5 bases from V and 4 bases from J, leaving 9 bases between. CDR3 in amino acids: CASRSDSYGYTF. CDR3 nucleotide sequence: TGCGCCAGCAGGTCCGACAGCTATGGCTACACCTTC.

This chain's CDR3 is CASSRTLLSGNTIYF. CDR3 bases: TGCGCCAGCAGCCGGACCCTCCTCTCTGGAAACACCATATATTTT. This chain uses TRBV4-3 with TRBJ1-3, with D hard to call. V lost 4 bases to trimming and J lost 0 bases, with 10 bases between them. CDR3 length: 15 residues. CDR1 is LGHNA, CDR2 YSLEER, per germline.

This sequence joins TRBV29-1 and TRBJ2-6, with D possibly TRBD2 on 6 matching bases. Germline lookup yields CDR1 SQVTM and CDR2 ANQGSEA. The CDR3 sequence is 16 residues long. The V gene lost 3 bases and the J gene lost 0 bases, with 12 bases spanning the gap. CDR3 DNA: TGCAGCGTTGAGATGCGGGGCAGCTCTGGGGCCAACGTCCTGACTTTC. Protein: CSVEMRGSSGANVLTF.